This T cell receptor (beta chain) was sequenced in a study of vaccination effects on CD4 cells after COVID-19. General observations from the study: In the late period after vaccination, infection- and vaccine-induced clones contracted markedly.

Produced via immunoSEQ multiplex PCR; TCRdb's table is partial and in-frame only. This repertoire shows just under 65,000 clones, about 79% found once; its top ten account for approximately 3.7%. Note on this clone: Its antigen is as yet unknown.

Before sequencing, viral peptide pools were used by the ViraFEST assay to expand antigen-specific CD4+ T cells. The culture ran for approximately 10 days, and then CD4+ T cells were isolated. Each vaccine recipient was nucleocapsid antibody negative and had no prior SARS-CoV-2 infection. Fresh IL-2-containing medium replaced half the medium on days 3 and 7. This TCR derives from a human donor who received a COVID-19 vaccine. The material was CD4+ T cells from PBMCs cultured with HCoV-OC43 spike peptides, obtained before COVID-19 vaccination. Specified subset: HCoV-OC43 spike overlapping peptide pool stimulation.

CDR3 nucleotides: TGTGCCAGCAGCTCCAGGGGCGGTGATCAGCCCCAGCATTTT. Translated, it gives CASSSRGGDQPQHF. This chain links TRBV21-1 with TRBJ1-5; the table's D call, TRBD1, has no DNA check behind it. TRBV21-1 is a known pseudogene. There are 14 residues in the CDR3.